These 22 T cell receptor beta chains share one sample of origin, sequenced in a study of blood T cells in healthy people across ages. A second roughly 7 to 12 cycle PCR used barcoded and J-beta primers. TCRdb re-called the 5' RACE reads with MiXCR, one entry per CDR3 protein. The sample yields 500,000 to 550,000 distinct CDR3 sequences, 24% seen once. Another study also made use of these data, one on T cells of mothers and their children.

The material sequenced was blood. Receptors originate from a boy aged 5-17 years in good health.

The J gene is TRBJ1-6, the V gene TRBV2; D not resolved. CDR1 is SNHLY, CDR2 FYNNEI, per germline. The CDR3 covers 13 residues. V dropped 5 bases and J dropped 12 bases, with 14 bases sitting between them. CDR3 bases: TGTGCCAGCAGTCTACCGGGAATGGGACCCCTCCACTTT. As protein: CASSLPGMGPLHF.

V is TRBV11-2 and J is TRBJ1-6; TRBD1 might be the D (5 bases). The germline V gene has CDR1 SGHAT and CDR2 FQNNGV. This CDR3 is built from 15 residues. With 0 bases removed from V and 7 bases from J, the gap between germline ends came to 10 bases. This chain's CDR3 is CASSLEPGGNSPLHF. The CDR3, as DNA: TGTGCCAGCAGCTTAGAACCCGGGGGAAATTCACCCCTCCACTTT.

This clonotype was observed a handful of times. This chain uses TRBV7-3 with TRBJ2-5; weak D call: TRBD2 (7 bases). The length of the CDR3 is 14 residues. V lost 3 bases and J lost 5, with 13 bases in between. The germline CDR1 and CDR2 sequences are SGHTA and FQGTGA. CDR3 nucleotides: TGTGCCAGCAGCTTTGGGGGGGCACGGGAGACCCAGTACTTC. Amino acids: CASSFGGARETQYF.

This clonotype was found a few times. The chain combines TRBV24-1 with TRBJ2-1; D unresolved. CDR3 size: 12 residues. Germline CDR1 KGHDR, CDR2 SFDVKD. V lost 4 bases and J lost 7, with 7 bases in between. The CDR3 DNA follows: TGTGCCACCAGTGAGTCTGGGAATGAGCAGTTCTTC. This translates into CATSESGNEQFF.

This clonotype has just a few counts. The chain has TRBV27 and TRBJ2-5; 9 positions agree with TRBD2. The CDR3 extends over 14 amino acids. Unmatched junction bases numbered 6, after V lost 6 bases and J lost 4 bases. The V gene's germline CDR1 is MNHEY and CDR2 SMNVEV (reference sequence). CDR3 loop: CASRSTSGGETQYF. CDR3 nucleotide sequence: TGTGCCAGCAGATCGACTAGCGGTGGAGAGACCCAGTACTTC.

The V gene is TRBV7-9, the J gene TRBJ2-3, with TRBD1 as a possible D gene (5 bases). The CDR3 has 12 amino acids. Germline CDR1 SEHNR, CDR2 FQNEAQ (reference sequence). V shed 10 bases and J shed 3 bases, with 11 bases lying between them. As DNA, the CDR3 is TGTGCCACTCAGGGTGGAACAGATACGCAGTATTTT. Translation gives CATQGGTDTQYF. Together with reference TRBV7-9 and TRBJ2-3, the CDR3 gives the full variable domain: DTGVSQNPRHKITKRGQNVTFRCDPISEHNRLYWYRQTLGQGPEFLTYFQNEAQLEKSRLLSDRFSAERPKGSFSTLEIQRTEQGDSAMYLCATQGGTDTQYFGPGTRLTVL.

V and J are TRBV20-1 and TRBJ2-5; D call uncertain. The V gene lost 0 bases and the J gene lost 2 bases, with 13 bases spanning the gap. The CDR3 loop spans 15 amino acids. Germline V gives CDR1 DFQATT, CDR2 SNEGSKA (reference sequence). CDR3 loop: CSARDLRQPQETQYF. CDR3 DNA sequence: TGCAGTGCTAGAGATCTGCGTCAGCCTCAAGAGACCCAGTACTTC.

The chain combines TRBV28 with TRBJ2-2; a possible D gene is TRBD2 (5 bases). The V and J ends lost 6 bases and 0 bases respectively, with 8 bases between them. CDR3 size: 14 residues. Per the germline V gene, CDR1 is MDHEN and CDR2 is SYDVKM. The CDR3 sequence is CASRRGTNTGELFF. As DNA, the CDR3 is TGTGCCAGCAGGAGAGGGACGAACACCGGGGAGCTGTTTTTT.

The CDR3 is CASSEGQGAWRNTIYF. In DNA, the CDR3 is TGTGCCAGCAGCGAAGGACAGGGGGCGTGGAGAAACACCATATATTTT. V gene TRBV9 combines with J gene TRBJ1-3; 11 bases align to TRBD1. There are 16 residues in the CDR3. From germline, CDR1 is SGDLS and CDR2 YYNGEE. Trimming took 3 bases from V and 5 from J; bases not matched to a gene: 7.

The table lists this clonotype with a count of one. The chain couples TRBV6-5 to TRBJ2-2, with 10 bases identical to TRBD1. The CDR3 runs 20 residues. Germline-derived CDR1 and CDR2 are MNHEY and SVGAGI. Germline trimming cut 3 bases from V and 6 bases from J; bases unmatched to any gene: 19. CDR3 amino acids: CASSYSAFDRGRGTAGELFF. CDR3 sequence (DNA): TGTGCCAGCAGTTATTCCGCGTTTGACAGGGGGCGCGGGACGGCCGGGGAGCTGTTTTTT.

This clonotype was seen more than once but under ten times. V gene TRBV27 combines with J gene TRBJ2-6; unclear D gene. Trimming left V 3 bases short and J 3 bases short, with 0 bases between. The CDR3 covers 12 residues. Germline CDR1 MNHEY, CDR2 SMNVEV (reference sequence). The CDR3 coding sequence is TGTGCCAGCAGTTTTGGGGCCAACGTCCTGACTTTC. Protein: CASSFGANVLTF.

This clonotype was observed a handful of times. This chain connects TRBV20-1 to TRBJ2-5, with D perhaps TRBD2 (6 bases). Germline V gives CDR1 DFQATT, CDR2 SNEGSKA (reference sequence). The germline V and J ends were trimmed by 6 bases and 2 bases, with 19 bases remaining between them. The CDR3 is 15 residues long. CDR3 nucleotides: TGCAGTGCCCCGGAGATAGCGGTTACTCAAGAGACCCAGTACTTC. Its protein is CSAPEIAVTQETQYF.

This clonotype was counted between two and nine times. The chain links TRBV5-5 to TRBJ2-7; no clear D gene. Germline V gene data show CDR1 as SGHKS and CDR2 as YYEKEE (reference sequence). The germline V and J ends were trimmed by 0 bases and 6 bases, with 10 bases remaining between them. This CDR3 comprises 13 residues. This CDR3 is CASSLDLPSEQYF. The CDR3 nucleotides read TGTGCCAGCAGCTTGGACCTCCCCTCCGAGCAGTACTTC.

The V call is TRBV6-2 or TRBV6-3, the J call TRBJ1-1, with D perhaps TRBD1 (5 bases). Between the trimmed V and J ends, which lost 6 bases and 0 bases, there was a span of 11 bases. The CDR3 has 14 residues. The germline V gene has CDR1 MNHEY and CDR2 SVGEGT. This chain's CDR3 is CASRVQAVNTEAFF. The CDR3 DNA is TGTGCCAGCAGGGTACAGGCGGTGAACACTGAAGCTTTCTTT.

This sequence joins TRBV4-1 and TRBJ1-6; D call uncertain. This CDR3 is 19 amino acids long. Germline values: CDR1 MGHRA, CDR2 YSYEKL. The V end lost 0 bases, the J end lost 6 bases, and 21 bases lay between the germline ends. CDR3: CASSQDLFGLAASNSPLHF. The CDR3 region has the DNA TGCGCCAGCAGCCAAGATCTTTTTGGCCTCGCGGCCTCTAATTCACCCCTCCACTTT.

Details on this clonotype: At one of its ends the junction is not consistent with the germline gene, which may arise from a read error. DNA of the CDR3: TGTGTCAGCAGTTGGGTGCAGGACCCGCAGTTGGAGGAGACCCAGTACTTC. Translated, it gives CVSSWVQDPQLEETQYF. The chain uses TRBV28 and TRBJ2-5; unclear D gene. This CDR3 is 17 amino acids long. Germline CDR1 MDHEN, CDR2 SYDVKM. The variable domain in full, completed from reference TRBV28 and TRBJ2-5, reads DVKVTQSSRYLVKRTGEKVFLECVQDMDHENMFWYRQDPGLGLRLIYFSYDVKMKEKGDIPEGYSVSREKKERFSLILESASTNQTSMYLCVSSWVQDPQLEETQYFGPGTRLLVL.

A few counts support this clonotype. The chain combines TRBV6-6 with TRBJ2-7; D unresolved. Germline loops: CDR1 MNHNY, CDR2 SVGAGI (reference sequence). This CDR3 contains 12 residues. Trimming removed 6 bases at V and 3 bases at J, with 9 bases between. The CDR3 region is CASRQARYEQYF. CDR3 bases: TGTGCCAGCAGGCAGGCCCGCTACGAGCAGTACTTC.

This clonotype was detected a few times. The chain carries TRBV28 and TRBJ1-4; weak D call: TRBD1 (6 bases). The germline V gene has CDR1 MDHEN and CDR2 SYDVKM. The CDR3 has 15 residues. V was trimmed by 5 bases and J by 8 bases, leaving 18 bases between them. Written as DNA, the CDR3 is TGTGCCAGCAGTCCAGGGGCTGGAAGCGTAGAAAAACTGTTTTTT. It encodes CASSPGAGSVEKLFF.

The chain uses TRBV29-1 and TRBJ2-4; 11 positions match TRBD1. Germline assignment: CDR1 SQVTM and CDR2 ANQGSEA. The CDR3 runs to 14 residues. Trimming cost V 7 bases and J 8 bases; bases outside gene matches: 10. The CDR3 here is CSAAGTGGRHIQYF. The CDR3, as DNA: TGCAGCGCCGCCGGGACAGGGGGTCGGCACATTCAGTACTTC.

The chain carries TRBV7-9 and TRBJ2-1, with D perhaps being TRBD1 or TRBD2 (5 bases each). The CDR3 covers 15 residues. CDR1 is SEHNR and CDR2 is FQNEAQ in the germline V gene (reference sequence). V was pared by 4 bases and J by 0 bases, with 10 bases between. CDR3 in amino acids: CASSSGPRSYNEQFF. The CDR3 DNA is TGTGCCAGCAGCTCGGGGCCACGCTCCTACAATGAGCAGTTCTTC.

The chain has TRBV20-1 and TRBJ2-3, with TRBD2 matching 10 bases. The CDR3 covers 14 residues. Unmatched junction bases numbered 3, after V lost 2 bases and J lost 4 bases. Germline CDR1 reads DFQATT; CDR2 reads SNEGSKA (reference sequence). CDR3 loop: CSARWTSGPDTQYF. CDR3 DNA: TGCAGTGCTAGATGGACTAGCGGACCAGATACGCAGTATTTT.

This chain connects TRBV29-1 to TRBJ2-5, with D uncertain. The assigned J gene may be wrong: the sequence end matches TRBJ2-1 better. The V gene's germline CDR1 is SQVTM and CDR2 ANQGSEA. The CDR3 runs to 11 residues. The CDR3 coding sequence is TGCAGCGTTGGAGATAGTGGTGAGCAGTTCTTC. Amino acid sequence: CSVGDSGEQFF.